The 18 T cell receptor beta chains presented below share a single source sample, sequenced in a study of blood T cell repertoires in COVID-19. TCRdb's copy holds only in-frame clones and misses some; the assay was immunoSEQ multiplex PCR. This sample has approximately 250,000 clones, with roughly 86% found just once. Sequencing used peripheral blood. These receptors were taken from a woman aged 55-69 years with COVID-19, enrolled during active disease.

This sequence joins TRBV6-4 and TRBJ2-1; D might be TRBD1 (6 bases). V lost 3 bases, J lost 5 bases, and 11 bases lay in between. The germline gives CDR1 MRHNA, CDR2 SNTAGT. The CDR3 has 14 residues. Here the CDR3 reads CASSEQGRNNEQFF. CDR3 nucleotide sequence: TGTGCCAGCAGTGAACAGGGTAGGAACAATGAGCAGTTCTTC.

This chain joins TRBV12-3 or TRBV12-4 and TRBJ1-2; tentatively, D is TRBD1 (5 bases). This CDR3 has 13 residues. The V end was cut by 1 base, the J end by 3 bases, with 6 bases between. The DNA of the CDR3 is TGTGCCAGCAGTTTAGGGGGCGACTATGGCTACACCTTC. It encodes CASSLGGDYGYTF.

The V gene is TRBV24-1, the J gene TRBJ2-5; TRBD1 agrees at 7 bases. CDR3 length: 15 amino acids. The germline V gene encodes CDR1 KGHDR and CDR2 SFDVKD. With V trimmed by 3 bases and J by 2 bases, 5 bases remained unmatched. As DNA, the CDR3 is TGTGCCACCAGTGATCCCACAGGGGTTCAAGAGACCCAGTACTTC. This translates into CATSDPTGVQETQYF.

There are a few counts of this clone. The chain recombines TRBV11-2 with TRBJ2-7, with 8 bases lining up with TRBD2. This CDR3 is 17 amino acids long. Losses at the gene ends were 5 bases for V and 5 bases for J; bases not matched to a gene: 17. CDR1 is SGHAT, CDR2 FQNNGV, per germline. CDR3 loop: CASSRPGLVFPADEQYF. The CDR3 region has the DNA TGTGCCAGCAGCAGACCGGGACTAGTTTTCCCCGCGGACGAGCAGTACTTC.

The chain recombines TRBV29-1 with TRBJ1-3, with D possibly matching TRBD1 (6 bases). This CDR3 is 14 amino acids long. The germline V gene has CDR1 SQVTM and CDR2 ANQGSEA. V was clipped by 4 bases and J by 2 bases, with 12 bases between them. CDR3 DNA: TGCAGCGTTGCCACAGGGTCCCCTGGAAACACCATATATTTT. Encoded protein: CSVATGSPGNTIYF.

The CDR3 protein is CAWSGTSGSLDTQYF. DNA for the CDR3: TGTGCCTGGAGTGGGACTAGCGGGAGTTTGGATACGCAGTATTTT. The rearrangement links TRBV30 to TRBJ2-3; 13 bases are a match to TRBD2. CDR1 and CDR2 (germline): GTSNPN, SVGIG (reference sequence). CDR3 length equals 15 residues. The V gene end was trimmed by 1 base and the J gene end by 6 bases; junction bases not matched to a gene: 4.

The genes are TRBV25-1 and TRBJ1-2; 11 bases are shared with TRBD1. CDR3 length equals 14 residues. V lost 6 bases to trimming and J lost 8 bases; unmatched junction nucleotides: 8. CDR1 MGHDK and CDR2 SYGVNS come from the germline V gene. CDR3 sequence: CASSLGQGVQGYTF. The CDR3 coding sequence is TGTGCCAGCAGCCTGGGACAGGGGGTACAGGGCTACACCTTC.

This chain uses TRBV27 with TRBJ2-1; 12 bases fit TRBD2. Trimming cost V 5 bases and J 6 bases; bases outside gene matches: 11. CDR3 length: 17 residues. Looked up from germline, CDR1 is MNHEY and CDR2 is SMNVEV (reference sequence). CDR3 region: CASSIRLAGVGPNEQFF. CDR3 in DNA: TGTGCCAGCAGTATCCGACTAGCGGGAGTTGGTCCCAATGAGCAGTTCTTC.

This chain uses TRBV5-1 with TRBJ1-1, with D perhaps TRBD1 (6 bases). Trimming pared 6 bases from V and 4 bases from J, leaving 16 bases between. Germline-derived CDR1 and CDR2 are SGHRS and YFSETQ. The CDR3 totals 14 residues. The CDR3 nucleotides are TGCGCCAGCACCCTACAGGGTGCGGGCACTGAAGCTTTCTTT. Its translation: CASTLQGAGTEAFF.

V gene TRBV28 combines with J gene TRBJ2-7, with D perhaps TRBD1 (5 bases). Trimming took off 7 bases at V and 0 bases at J, with 16 bases between the two ends. The CDR3 is 15 residues long. Germline CDR1 reads MDHEN; CDR2 reads SYDVKM. The CDR3, as DNA: TGTGCCAGCATTAAACCAGGGTTTACCTCCTACGAGCAGTACTTC. This codes for CASIKPGFTSYEQYF.

This chain links TRBV18 with TRBJ1-4, with D uncertain. The V gene's germline CDR1 is KGHSH and CDR2 LQKENI. Trimming pared 2 bases from V and 7 bases from J, leaving 5 bases between. The length of the CDR3 is 12 residues. The CDR3 is CASSPEGEKLFF. The CDR3 nucleotides read TGTGCCAGCTCACCAGAGGGTGAAAAACTGTTTTTT.

The gene calls are TRBV12-3 or TRBV12-4 and TRBJ1-6; D call uncertain. The CDR3 has 12 amino acids. V was clipped by 2 bases and J by 10 bases, with 6 bases between them. CDR3 amino acids: CASSLSGSPLHF. The CDR3 coding sequence is TGTGCCAGCAGTTTATCGGGATCACCCCTCCACTTT.

This clone was seen once. This chain links TRBV24-1 with TRBJ2-4; 9 positions agree with TRBD1. The V segment lost 5 bases and the J segment 7 bases; nucleotides outside the gene matches: 11. Germline V CDR1 and CDR2: KGHDR, SFDVKD. The CDR3 sequence is 16 residues long. CDR3 protein: CATSGPPGQGANIQYF. CDR3 in DNA: TGTGCCACCAGTGGTCCACCGGGACAGGGCGCGAACATTCAGTACTTC.

This chain links TRBV28 with TRBJ1-1; D remains ambiguous. Between the trimmed V and J ends, which lost 3 bases and 4 bases, there was a span of 12 bases. CDR1 is MDHEN, CDR2 SYDVKM, per germline. The CDR3 length is 14 residues. The CDR3 sequence is CASSFPRAFTEAFF. CDR3 bases: TGTGCCAGCAGTTTCCCCCGTGCGTTCACTGAAGCTTTCTTT.

The chain uses TRBV5-4 and TRBJ2-5; 7 bases map to TRBD1. CDR1 SGHNT and CDR2 YYREEE come from the germline V gene (reference sequence). The length of the CDR3 is 13 residues. With V trimmed by 2 bases and J by 4 bases, 2 bases remained unmatched. The CDR3 is CASSLQGRETQYF. The CDR3 DNA reads TGTGCCAGCAGCTTACAGGGGAGAGAGACCCAGTACTTC.

The chain is built from TRBV11-2 and TRBJ1-2, with TRBD1 as a possible D gene (5 bases). The germline V gene has CDR1 SGHAT and CDR2 FQNNGV. V was clipped by 1 base and J by 5 bases, with 11 bases between them. CDR3 length: 14 amino acids. Here the CDR3 reads CASSLGGGGYGYTF. The DNA for the CDR3 is TGTGCCAGCAGCTTAGGGGGGGGAGGATATGGCTACACCTTC.

CDR3 DNA: TGTGCCAGCAGCTGGCCAGACGGAGAACAAGAGACCCAGTACTTC. It translates to CASSWPDGEQETQYF. V gene TRBV7-9 combines with J gene TRBJ2-5; D is ambiguous. The CDR3 length is 15 residues. The V end lost 4 bases, the J end lost 2 bases, and 14 bases lay between the germline ends. The V gene's germline CDR1 is SEHNR and CDR2 FQNEAQ (reference sequence). Looking up the rest from reference TRBV7-9 and TRBJ2-5 gives the full variable domain: DTGVSQNPRHKITKRGQNVTFRCDPISEHNRLYWYRQTLGQGPEFLTYFQNEAQLEKSRLLSDRFSAERPKGSFSTLEIQRTEQGDSAMYLCASSWPDGEQETQYFGPGTRLLVL.

The table lists this clone with a count of one. The chain couples TRBV2 to TRBJ1-5; possible D gene TRBD1, 5 bases. The CDR3 runs 15 residues. V lost 4 bases to trimming and J lost 1 base, with 11 bases between them. The germline V gene has CDR1 SNHLY and CDR2 FYNNEI. The CDR3 here is CASSVSGQSNQPQHF. CDR3 nucleotides: TGTGCCAGCAGTGTGTCCGGACAAAGCAATCAGCCCCAGCATTTT.